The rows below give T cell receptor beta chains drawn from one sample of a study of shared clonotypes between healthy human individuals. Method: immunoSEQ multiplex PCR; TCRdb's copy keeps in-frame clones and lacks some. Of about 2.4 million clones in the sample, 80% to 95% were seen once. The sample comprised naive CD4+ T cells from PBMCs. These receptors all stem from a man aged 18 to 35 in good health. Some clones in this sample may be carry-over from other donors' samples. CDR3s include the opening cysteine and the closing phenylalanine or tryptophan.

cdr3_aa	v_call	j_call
CASSLSGGSYEQYF	TRBV28	TRBJ2-7
CASSPPGRGQETQYF	TRBV18	TRBJ2-5
CAWRGGPGTDTQYF	TRBV30	TRBJ2-3
CASSLSYIGGSRGYGYTF	TRBV7-2	TRBJ1-2
CASSRDRVPYEQYF	TRBV9	TRBJ2-7
CASSPTHSNQPQHF	TRBV18	TRBJ1-5
CASRPESDGQFF	TRBV5-1	TRBJ2-1
CAISEERRVYNEQFF	TRBV10-3	TRBJ2-1
CASSGGLNTGELFF	TRBV19	TRBJ2-2
CASSPGSAGSHNEQFF	TRBV18	TRBJ2-1
CATSREGYSNQPQHF	TRBV15	TRBJ1-5
CASINDHRGPGNTIYF	TRBV19	TRBJ1-3
CASSEGATNEKLFF	TRBV2	TRBJ1-4
CASSPAAYNEQFF	TRBV7-3	TRBJ2-1
CAISEGTGNVRAFF	TRBV10-3	TRBJ1-1
CAGGGAGNTIYF	TRBV28	TRBJ1-3
CASSPGSQETQYF	TRBV7-3	TRBJ2-5
CASSSGGSYNEQFF	TRBV7-7	TRBJ2-1
CASSQVGQKGEKLFF	TRBV4-1	TRBJ1-4
CASSLGGQNEKLFF	TRBV7-9	TRBJ1-4
CASSPSVFGGPSEAFF	TRBV18	TRBJ1-1
CASSLAEGSLPTGELFF	TRBV5-1	TRBJ2-2
CASSLSVGGEQYF	TRBV18	TRBJ2-7
CASSLQGQVNTEAFF	TRBV5-1	TRBJ1-1
CASSLGTAYSATF	TRBV28	TRBJ1-2
CASSSPASGGGYNEQFF	TRBV28	TRBJ2-1
CASSYGLAGGETQYF	TRBV5-1	TRBJ2-5
CATSHPGTGAEAFF	TRBV15	TRBJ1-1
CASSGRTDYGYTF	TRBV7-2	TRBJ1-2
CASAGAWRGQNGYTF	TRBV7-9	TRBJ1-2
CACTTSGITTGELFF	TRBV30	TRBJ2-2
CATSRGLQAGGHEQFF	TRBV15	TRBJ2-1
CASSLGGGTYEQYF	TRBV7-9	TRBJ2-7
CASSQDTGSRVYEQYF	TRBV4-3	TRBJ2-7
CASRKGDAGELFF	TRBV7-3	TRBJ2-2
CASSIRQGYTGELFF	TRBV5-4	TRBJ2-2
CASSKGWRLEKLFF	TRBV6-1	TRBJ1-4
CASSGRQGANTEAFF	TRBV5-1	TRBJ1-1
CASSLGVSASYEQYF	TRBV5-1	TRBJ2-7
CASSTSRSSYNEQFF	TRBV19	TRBJ2-1
CASSQEASNQPQHF	TRBV4-3	TRBJ1-5
CASSIVSMPGYEQYF	TRBV19	TRBJ2-7